The 21 T cell receptor beta chains given below trace back to one sample, sequenced in a study of cytomegalovirus exposure and HLA in healthy donors. The PCR employed 60 Vbeta primers together with 13 Jbeta primers. Assay: immunoSEQ multiplex PCR; the TCRdb copy retains only in-frame clones and omits some. The profile shows 75,000 to 100,000 clones, 60% to 80% of them singletons. Sequencing used PBMCs. Every receptor here comes from a woman aged 55-69 years in good health and CMV-seropositive.

This clone appeared a single time. The rearrangement links TRBV10-3 to TRBJ2-5, with 10 bases identical to TRBD1. Germline-derived CDR1 and CDR2 are ENHRY and SYGVKD. This CDR3 is 13 amino acids long. V shed 8 bases and J 5 bases; nucleotides not matched to a gene: 5. CDR3 sequence: CAIGDRGMETQYF. Here the CDR3 DNA reads TGTGCCATCGGGGACAGGGGAATGGAGACCCAGTACTTC.

The V gene is TRBV2, the J gene TRBJ2-7, with 9 bases matching TRBD1. The J segment lost 5 bases and the V segment lost 6 bases, leaving 2 bases of the junction unmatched. The CDR3 length is 12 residues. Germline loops: CDR1 SNHLY, CDR2 FYNNEI. Written as DNA, the CDR3 is TGTGCCAGCAGACGACAGGGGGACGAGCAGTACTTC. Translated: CASRRQGDEQYF.

V and J are TRBV7-3 and TRBJ1-1; 7 nucleotides match TRBD1. The CDR3 totals 12 residues. Per the germline V gene, CDR1 is SGHTA and CDR2 is FQGTGA. V shed 5 bases, J shed 8 bases, and the junction held 5 bases outside the gene matches. The CDR3, as DNA: TGTGCCAGCAGCCCATCGGGACAGGAAGCTTTCTTT. This encodes CASSPSGQEAFF.

V usage is TRBV29-1 and J usage is TRBJ1-1; 7 bases fit TRBD1. CDR3 length: 12 residues. Germline values: CDR1 SQVTM, CDR2 ANQGSEA. J lost 6 bases, V lost 5 bases, and 6 bases had no gene match. CDR3 amino acids: CSVHDRDPEAFF. The CDR3 DNA reads as TGCAGCGTTCATGACAGGGACCCTGAAGCTTTCTTT. The full variable domain, in which reference TRBV29-1 and TRBJ1-1 provide the parts outside the CDR3, is SAVISQKPSRDICQRGTSLTIQCQVDSQVTMMFWYRQQPGQSLTLIATANQGSEATYESGFVIDKFPISRPNLTFSTLTVSNMSPEDSSIYLCSVHDRDPEAFFGQGTRLTVV.

A remark on this clone: At one boundary the junction diverges from the germline segment, which might be a read error. J is TRBJ2-3 and V is TRBV7-3; 7 positions agree with TRBD1. Germline assignment: CDR1 SGHTA and CDR2 FQGTGA. The CDR3 consists of 16 residues. CDR3 amino acids: CASSLTTGAPADTQYF. Here the CDR3 DNA reads TGTGCCAGCAGCCTAACTACAGGGGCCCCCGCGGATACGCAGTATTTT.

The chain joins TRBV27 to TRBJ2-2; maybe TRBD2 (6 bases). The CDR3 covers 14 residues. Germline CDR1 MNHEY, CDR2 SMNVEV (reference sequence). The V end lost 6 bases, the J end lost 9 bases, and 17 bases lay between the germline ends. CDR3 amino acids: CASSLAGRRRELFF. The CDR3 DNA follows: TGTGCCAGCAGCCTGGCGGGGCGGAGGCGGGAGCTGTTTTTT.

This clone was seen a handful of times. The chain is built from TRBV2 and TRBJ1-4, with D possibly matching TRBD1 (5 bases). Trimming cost V 4 bases and J 5 bases, with 11 bases left between them. This CDR3 is built from 14 residues. From germline, CDR1 is SNHLY and CDR2 FYNNEI. The CDR3 spells CASSVTVPNEKLFF. The CDR3 region has the DNA TGTGCCAGCAGTGTGACAGTCCCCAATGAAAAACTGTTTTTT.

In this sample, this clone turned up a few times. The chain is built from TRBV6-1 and TRBJ1-1; D remains ambiguous. Trimming pared 1 base from V and 11 bases from J, leaving 8 bases between. This CDR3 has 11 amino acids. Germline V gene lookup returns CDR1 MNHNS and CDR2 SASEGT. The CDR3 loop reads CASSEEPTAFF. DNA of the CDR3: TGTGCCAGCAGTGAAGAGCCAACGGCTTTCTTT.

This chain uses TRBV5-1 with TRBJ1-1; 9 bases are shared with TRBD1. Germline trimming cut 4 bases from V and 2 bases from J; bases unmatched to any gene: 6. Germline V gene lookup returns CDR1 SGHRS and CDR2 YFSETQ. This CDR3 spans 15 amino acids. CDR3 region: CASSLQTGGNTEAFF. CDR3 DNA: TGCGCCAGCAGCCTTCAAACAGGGGGCAACACTGAAGCTTTCTTT. Full variable domain (outside the CDR3, taken from reference TRBV5-1 and TRBJ1-1): KAGVTQTPRYLIKTRGQQVTLSCSPISGHRSVSWYQQTPGQGLQFLFEYFSETQRNKGNFPGRFSGRQFSNSRSEMNVSTLELGDSALYLCASSLQTGGNTEAFFGQGTRLTVV.

The V gene is TRBV27, the J gene TRBJ2-1, with D possibly TRBD2 on 5 matching bases. The length of the CDR3 is 15 residues. Germline V lookup: CDR1 MNHEY, CDR2 SMNVEV (reference sequence). V lost 3 bases, J lost 2 bases, and 11 bases lay in between. CDR3 nucleotide sequence: TGTGCCAGCAGTTTGTCGGGGAAAGCCTACAATGAGCAGTTCTTC. Translated: CASSLSGKAYNEQFF.

This clone was observed a handful of times. The chain employs TRBV9 and TRBJ2-7; 10 bases are a match to TRBD1. CDR1 is SGDLS and CDR2 is YYNGEE in the germline V gene. V trimming: 2 bases; J trimming: 6 bases; junction bases outside the gene matches: 14. CDR3 length equals 17 residues. The chain's CDR3 is CASSVDPRWDRGSEQYF. In DNA form, the CDR3 reads TGTGCCAGCAGCGTGGATCCTCGTTGGGACAGGGGCAGCGAGCAGTACTTC.

The sample holds one count of this clone. This chain connects TRBV30 to TRBJ1-6, with D uncertain. In germline, CDR1 is GTSNPN, CDR2 SVGIG (reference sequence). Deletions cut 4 bases from V and 2 bases from J, with 12 bases between. The CDR3 runs to 15 residues. The CDR3 reads CAWKRPAPYNSPLHF. CDR3 coding DNA: TGTGCCTGGAAGCGTCCCGCTCCCTATAATTCACCCCTCCACTTT.

This chain links TRBV5-4 with TRBJ2-3; 12 bases map to TRBD2. Trimming cost V 6 bases and J 0 bases; bases outside gene matches: 5. The germline CDR1 and CDR2 sequences are SGHNT and YYREEE (reference sequence). The CDR3 contains 16 residues. CDR3 loop: CASTRTSGASTDTQYF. In DNA form, the CDR3 reads TGTGCCAGCACCCGGACTAGCGGGGCTAGCACAGATACGCAGTATTTT.

V is TRBV6-1 and J is TRBJ2-1; 7 bases match TRBD1. This CDR3 is 16 amino acids long. V shed 3 bases, J shed 8 bases, and the junction held 13 bases outside the gene matches. Germline V gene lookup returns CDR1 MNHNS and CDR2 SASEGT. CDR3 coding DNA: TGTGCCAGCAGTGATTATTGGTGGGACAGTTCCCATGAGCAGTTCTTC. This sequence encodes CASSDYWWDSSHEQFF.

The chain recombines TRBV2 with TRBJ2-5; 8 bases match TRBD2. Trimming removed 3 bases from V and 5 bases from J; junction bases left unmatched: 8. The germline V gene encodes CDR1 SNHLY and CDR2 FYNNEI. This CDR3 has 15 residues. CDR3 residues: CASSETAGGGETQYF. CDR3 in DNA: TGTGCCAGCAGTGAGACGGCGGGGGGAGGGGAGACCCAGTACTTC.

This clone was counted a few times. The chain is built from TRBV10-3 and TRBJ1-4, with a tentative D call TRBD1 (5 bases). Trimming removed 3 bases from V and 8 bases from J, with 10 bases in between. The CDR3 sequence is 13 residues long. The V gene's germline CDR1 is ENHRY and CDR2 SYGVKD. In DNA, the CDR3 is TGTGCCATCAGTGACAGGGCTGACGAAAAACTGTTTTTT. This codes for CAISDRADEKLFF.

The rearrangement links TRBV4-2 to TRBJ2-7; 7 bases match TRBD2. Trimming cost V 4 bases and J 5 bases; bases outside gene matches: 11. CDR3 length: 15 residues. In germline, CDR1 is LGHNA, CDR2 YNFKEQ. The CDR3, as DNA: TGTGCCAGCAGCCCAGGAAGGGAGGGCCCGGACGAGCAGTACTTC. It yields the protein CASSPGREGPDEQYF.

V is TRBV20-1 and J is TRBJ2-1; D is uncertain. V was cut by 3 bases and J by 7 bases, with 7 bases left in between. CDR1 and CDR2 from the germline V gene are DFQATT and SNEGSKA (reference sequence). The CDR3 contains 11 residues. The CDR3 reads CSARALNEQFF. In DNA, the CDR3 is TGCAGTGCTAGGGCCCTGAATGAGCAGTTCTTC.

In this sample, this clone turned up a few times. V is TRBV6-5 and J is TRBJ2-1, with D perhaps TRBD2 (5 bases). The germline V and J ends were trimmed by 4 bases and 0 bases, with 10 bases remaining between them. This CDR3 is built from 15 residues. CDR1 is MNHEY, CDR2 SVGAGI, per germline. CDR3 region: CASSFRSGSYNEQFF. As DNA, the CDR3 is TGTGCCAGCAGTTTTAGGAGCGGCTCCTACAATGAGCAGTTCTTC.

J is TRBJ1-3 and V is TRBV5-1; tentatively, D is TRBD1 (5 bases). The V end was cut by 4 bases, the J end by 1 base, with 9 bases between. CDR3 size: 14 residues. The germline V gene has CDR1 SGHRS and CDR2 YFSETQ. CDR3 residues: CASSPGGSGNTIYF. The CDR3, as DNA: TGCGCCAGCAGCCCCGGGGGGTCTGGAAACACCATATATTTT.

The chain is built from TRBV4-2 and TRBJ1-5; a weak D match, TRBD1 (5 bases). Germline assignment: CDR1 LGHNA and CDR2 YNFKEQ. Trimming took off 4 bases at V and 0 bases at J, with 7 bases between the two ends. The length of the CDR3 is 14 residues. In DNA form, the CDR3 reads TGTGCCAGCAGCCGGGGACTTAGCAATCAGCCCCAGCATTTT. Protein product: CASSRGLSNQPQHF.